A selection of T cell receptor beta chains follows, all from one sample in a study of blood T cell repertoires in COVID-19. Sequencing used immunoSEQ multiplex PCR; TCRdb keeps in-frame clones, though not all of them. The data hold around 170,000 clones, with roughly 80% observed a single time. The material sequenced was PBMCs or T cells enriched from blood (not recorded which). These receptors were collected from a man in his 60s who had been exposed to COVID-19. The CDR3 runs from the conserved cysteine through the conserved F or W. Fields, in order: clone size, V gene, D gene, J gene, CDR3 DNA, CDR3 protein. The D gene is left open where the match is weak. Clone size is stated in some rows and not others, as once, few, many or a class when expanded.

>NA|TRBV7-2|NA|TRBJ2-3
TGTGCCAGCAGCCTTATAGGGGGGGGGAATACGCAGTATTTT
CASSLIGGGNTQYF
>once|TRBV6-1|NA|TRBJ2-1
TGTGCCAGCAGTGAGGGTGGGGCTCTTAATGAGCAGTTCTTC
CASSEGGALNEQFF
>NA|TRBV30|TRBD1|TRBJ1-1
TGTGTCTGGAGTGTATGGACAGGACGAACCGGTGAAGCTTTCTTT
CVWSVWTGRTGEAFF
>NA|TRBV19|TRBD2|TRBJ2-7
TGTGCCAGTAGTCCTCCCCCCGGGACTAGCGGGAGGGGTTTCTACGAGCAGTACTTC
CASSPPPGTSGRGFYEQYF
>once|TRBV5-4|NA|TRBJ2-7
TGTGCCAGCAGCCCCGGGGTTGGGGCCTACGAGCAGTACTTC
CASSPGVGAYEQYF
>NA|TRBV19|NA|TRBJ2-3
TGTGCCAGTAAGCCGACAGCCAGCACAGATACGCAGTATTTT
CASKPTASTDTQYF
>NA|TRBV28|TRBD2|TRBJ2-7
TGTGCCAGCAGTTCCGTAGCGGGATGGAGGTCCTACGAGCAGTACTTC
CASSSVAGWRSYEQYF
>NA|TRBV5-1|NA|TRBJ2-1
TGCGCCAGCAGCTTGGGTAACATCTACAATGAGCAGTTCTTC
CASSLGNIYNEQFF
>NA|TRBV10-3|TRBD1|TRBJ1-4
TGTGCCATCAGCTCCGGGACAGATAATGAAAAACTGTTTTTT
CAISSGTDNEKLFF
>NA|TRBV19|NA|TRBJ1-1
TGTGCCAGTAGTATAGATGGGGCCGGGCAGGCTCCTAGAGCTTTCTTT
CASSIDGAGQAPRAFF
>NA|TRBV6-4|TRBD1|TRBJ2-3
TGTGCCAGCAGTGGTTCAACAGGGGCAGATACGCAGTATTTT
CASSGSTGADTQYF
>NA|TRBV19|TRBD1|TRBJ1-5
TGTGCCAGTAGTTTGCCGACAGGGGTGGGGGATCAGCCCCAGCATTTT
CASSLPTGVGDQPQHF
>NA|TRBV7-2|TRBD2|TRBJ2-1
TGTGCCAGCAGCTTAGTGTCCGGGGGGGACAATGAGCAGTTCTTC
CASSLVSGGDNEQFF
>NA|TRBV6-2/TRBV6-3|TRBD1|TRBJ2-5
TGTGCCAGCAGTACAGGGGCGGGAGAGACCCAGTACTTC
CASSTGAGETQYF
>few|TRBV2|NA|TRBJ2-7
TGTGCCAGCAAAGGGCGGACAGCCGGCGAGCAGTACTTC
CASKGRTAGEQYF
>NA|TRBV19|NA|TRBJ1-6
TGTGCCAGTGAGGACTATAATTCACCCCTCCACTTT
CASEDYNSPLHF
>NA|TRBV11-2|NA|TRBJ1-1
TGTGCCAGCAGCAACAGGAACACTGAAGCTTTCTTT
CASSNRNTEAFF
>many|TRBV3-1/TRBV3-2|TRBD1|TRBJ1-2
TGTGCCAGCAGCCAATCTTCTGGGACAGGGGCTAACTATGGCTACACCTTC
CASSQSSGTGANYGYTF
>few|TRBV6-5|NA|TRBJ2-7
TGTGCCAGCTGGGCTACCTCCTACGAGCAGTACTTC
CASWATSYEQYF
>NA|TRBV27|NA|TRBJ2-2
TGTGCCAGCAGTTTGTCTAGAGGGAACACCGGGGAGCTGTTTTTT
CASSLSRGNTGELFF
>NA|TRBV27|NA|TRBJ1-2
TGTGCCAGCAGGAAGGCAGGGGCGAACTATGGCTACACCTTC
CASRKAGANYGYTF
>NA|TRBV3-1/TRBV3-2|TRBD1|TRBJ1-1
TGTGCCAGCAGCCAAACAGGGGACACTGAAGCTTTCTTT
CASSQTGDTEAFF